The TCR beta chain described here comes from a study of blood T cell repertoires in COVID-19. The CDR3 has 18 amino acids. Germline values: CDR1 SGHAT, CDR2 FQNNGV. The J segment lost 0 bases and the V segment lost 2 bases, leaving 9 bases of the junction unmatched. Original processing methods: Reference gene primers were amplified, and this amplification served to estimate nucleated cell counts. This table comes from immunoSEQ multiplex PCR, and its TCRdb copy is limited to in-frame clones, with some not included. V and J calls and clone size are those listed in that table; D and trimming were worked out from the DNA. The sample consists of 140,000 to 150,000 clones, 84% of them appearing once.

The genes are TRBV11-2 and TRBJ2-1; the match to TRBD2 covers 8 bases. This clonotype was obtained from a human donor in a cohort sampled during active COVID-19. Material for sequencing was peripheral blood. The CDR3 bases are TGTGCCAGCAGCTTAACGATGATAGCGGGGCCCTCCTACAATGAGCAGTTCTTC. Translation gives CASSLTMIAGPSYNEQFF.